This T cell receptor (beta chain) was captured in a study of T cell responses to AZD1222 COVID-19 vaccine. Study-wide results and caveats: Donors were mostly white British, more females; clonal diversity possibly underestimated. There were vaccine-associated CD4 TCRs across spike, dominant at 160-218 and 743-854. The peak T cell response came first, and repertoires were sampled only after it.

Libraries were prepared by immunoSEQ multiplex PCR; TCRdb keeps only in-frame clonotypes and omits some of them. The data show fewer than 70,000 clones, about 90% seen once. About this clone: Its specificity is not known.

Here the sequenced sample was peripheral blood, taken on day 0 of AZD1222 vaccination. The sequence was collected from an adult in good health.

CDR3 sequence reads: CASSLRGHWYGYTF. CDR3 DNA: TGTGCCAGCAGTTTGCGAGGGCACTGGTATGGCTACACCTTC. The chain recombines TRBV28 with TRBJ1-2; no definite D call. The CDR3 loop spans 14 amino acids. Germline lookup yields CDR1 MDHEN and CDR2 SYDVKM. V was cut by 3 bases and J by 5 bases, with 13 bases left in between.